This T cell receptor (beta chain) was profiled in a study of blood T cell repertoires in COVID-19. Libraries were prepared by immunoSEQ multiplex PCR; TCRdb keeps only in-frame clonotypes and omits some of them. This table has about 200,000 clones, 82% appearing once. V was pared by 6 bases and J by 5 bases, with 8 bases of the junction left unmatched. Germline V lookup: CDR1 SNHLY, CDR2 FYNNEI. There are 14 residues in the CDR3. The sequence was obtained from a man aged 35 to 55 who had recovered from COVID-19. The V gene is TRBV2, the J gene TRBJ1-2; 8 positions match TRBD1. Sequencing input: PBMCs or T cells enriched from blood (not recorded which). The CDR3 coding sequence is TGTGCCAGCAGGACCGGGACAGGCCCGTATGGCTACACCTTC. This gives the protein CASRTGTGPYGYTF. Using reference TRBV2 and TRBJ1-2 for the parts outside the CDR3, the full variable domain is EPEVTQTPSHQVTQMGQEVILRCVPISNHLYFYWYRQILGQKVEFLVSFYNNEISEKSEIFDDQFSVERPDGSNFTLKIRSTKLEDSAMYFCASRTGTGPYGYTFGSGTRLTVV.